This T cell receptor (beta chain) was sequenced for a study of kidney transplant recipient with SARS-CoV-2 infection. This clonotype was detected many times. Germline V gene data show CDR1 as SGHDT and CDR2 as YYEEEE. This CDR3 has 12 residues. The V gene lost 2 bases and the J gene lost 8 bases, with 10 bases spanning the gap. One entry per CDR3 protein results from TCRdb running MiXCR on the reads. The table includes approximately 240,000 distinct CDR3 sequences, around 30% detected once. The sample was a blood sample, taken at baseline and between days 110 and 120 from a kidney transplant recipient. The V and J genes are TRBV5-6 and TRBJ1-2; D is unclear. This sequence was found in a male patient in his thirties who had COVID-19 and was a kidney transplant recipient. Some T cells may trace back to the graft donor. CDR3 amino acids: CASSFGGLGYTF. DNA of the CDR3: TGTGCCAGCAGCTTCGGCGGACTCGGCTACACCTTC.